Shown below are 9 T cell receptor beta chains from a single sample sequenced in a study of cytomegalovirus exposure and HLA in healthy donors. The PCR used 60 Vbeta and 13 Jbeta primers. TCRdb's copy holds only in-frame clones and misses some; the assay was immunoSEQ multiplex PCR. There are about 110,000 clones in the sample, with about 6.8% held by the top ten. Sequencing was carried out using PBMCs. These receptors all stem from a man between 35 and 55 years old in good health and CMV-seropositive.

J is TRBJ1-1 and V is TRBV9; 7 nucleotides align to TRBD1. After removal of 0 bases from V and 0 bases from J, the junction contained 2 bases not matched to a gene. The CDR3 is 15 amino acids. Germline V gene lookup returns CDR1 SGDLS and CDR2 YYNGEE. DNA of the CDR3: TGTGCCAGCAGCGTAGAAGGGGGCATGAACACTGAAGCTTTCTTT. Amino acid sequence: CASSVEGGMNTEAFF.

The rearrangement joins TRBV4-1 to TRBJ2-1; 9 bases are a match to TRBD2. From germline, CDR1 is MGHRA and CDR2 YSYEKL. The ends lost 0 bases at V and 15 bases at J; junction bases unmatched: 6. The CDR3 is 13 residues long. For the CDR3, the DNA is TGCGCCAGCAGCCAAGATAACGCGGGAGGGGTGTTCTTC. As protein: CASSQDNAGGVFF.

This chain links TRBV7-6 with TRBJ2-5; 7 bases fit TRBD2. V shed 4 bases, J shed 2 bases, and the junction held 10 bases outside the gene matches. This CDR3 has 16 residues. Germline assignment: CDR1 SGHVS and CDR2 FNYEAQ. The CDR3 nucleotides read TGTGCCAGCAGCTCCCTGACTAGCATTGGGCAAGAGACCCAGTACTTC. Its protein product is CASSSLTSIGQETQYF.

The V call is TRBV25-1, the J call TRBJ2-3; D not certain. This CDR3 contains 15 residues. The V gene's germline CDR1 is MGHDK and CDR2 SYGVNS. Trimming took 4 bases from V and 1 from J, leaving 12 bases between them. This CDR3 reads CASSGGWAGTDTQYF. Written as DNA, the CDR3 is TGTGCCAGCAGTGGTGGATGGGCCGGCACAGATACGCAGTATTTT. The full variable domain, its missing parts supplied by reference TRBV25-1 and TRBJ2-3, is EADIYQTPRYLVIGTGKKITLECSQTMGHDKMYWYQQDPGMELHLIHYSYGVNSTEKGDLSSESTVSRIRTEHFPLTLESARPSHTSQYLCASSGGWAGTDTQYFGPGTRLTVL.

V is TRBV7-9 and J is TRBJ2-2; 7 bases align to TRBD2. V trimming: 11 bases; J trimming: 4 bases; junction bases outside the gene matches: 7. Germline values: CDR1 SEHNR, CDR2 FQNEAQ (reference sequence). CDR3 size: 13 residues. CDR3 amino acids: CAPGGWITGELFF. Here the CDR3 DNA reads TGTGCCCCCGGGGGGTGGATCACCGGGGAGCTGTTTTTT.

The chain couples TRBV7-6 to TRBJ1-4; D might be TRBD1 (6 bases). V gave up 2 bases and J gave up 3 bases, with 10 bases separating them. The CDR3 runs to 15 residues. Germline values: CDR1 SGHVS, CDR2 FNYEAQ. The CDR3, as DNA: TGTGCCAGCAGCTTACAGGGGATTCCTAATGAAAAACTGTTTTTT. It is translated as CASSLQGIPNEKLFF.

The genes are TRBV11-2 and TRBJ2-3; TRBD2 matches 10 bases. Germline V gives CDR1 SGHAT, CDR2 FQNNGV. V was pared by 1 base and J by 6 bases, with 7 bases of the junction left unmatched. This CDR3 is built from 16 residues. CDR3 sequence: CASSLVLAGVGDTQYF. In nucleotides, the CDR3 is TGTGCCAGCAGCTTAGTCCTAGCGGGAGTGGGCGATACGCAGTATTTT.

The J gene is TRBJ1-5, the V gene TRBV29-1, with 11 bases fitting TRBD1. The CDR3 consists of 16 residues. Germline V gene lookup returns CDR1 SQVTM and CDR2 ANQGSEA. Trimming removed 6 bases from V and 3 bases from J; junction bases left unmatched: 10. CDR3 in amino acids: CSVLTGTGGFNQPQHF. The DNA of the CDR3 is TGCAGCGTCTTAACCGGGACAGGGGGGTTCAATCAGCCCCAGCATTTT.

The CDR3 spells CASSVDKNYGYTF. As DNA, the CDR3 is TGTGCCAGCAGCGTAGACAAGAACTATGGCTACACCTTC. This chain connects TRBV9 to TRBJ1-2; no firm D call. Deletions cut 0 bases from V and 2 bases from J, with 5 bases between. The CDR3 loop spans 13 amino acids. The germline V gene has CDR1 SGDLS and CDR2 YYNGEE.